This T cell receptor (beta chain) was captured in a study of T-cell memory formation after mild COVID-19. The germline V gene encodes CDR1 LNHDA and CDR2 SQIVND (reference sequence). The ends lost 5 bases at V and 8 bases at J; junction bases unmatched: 8. This CDR3 has 16 residues. MiXCR, applied by TCRdb to the 5' RACE reads, yields one record per CDR3 protein. Of 540,000 or so distinct CDR3 sequences listed, roughly 20% are singletons. Study results and caveats: Cross-reactive memory appears to have joined, as suggested by some responding clones showing up in pre-infection memory.

Note on this clonotype: Its matching antigen is unknown.

The sequence was collected from an adult woman who had mild COVID-19 (a few samples of this study predate the infection). Cell type and time point are not known. The material sequenced was PBMCs or a T cell subset sorted from them (not recorded which). The chain uses TRBV19 and TRBJ1-6, with TRBD1 matching 11 bases. As DNA, the CDR3 is TGTGCCAGTAGTTCCGGGGACAGGGGGATCCATTCACCCCTCCACTTT. Its protein product is CASSSGDRGIHSPLHF.